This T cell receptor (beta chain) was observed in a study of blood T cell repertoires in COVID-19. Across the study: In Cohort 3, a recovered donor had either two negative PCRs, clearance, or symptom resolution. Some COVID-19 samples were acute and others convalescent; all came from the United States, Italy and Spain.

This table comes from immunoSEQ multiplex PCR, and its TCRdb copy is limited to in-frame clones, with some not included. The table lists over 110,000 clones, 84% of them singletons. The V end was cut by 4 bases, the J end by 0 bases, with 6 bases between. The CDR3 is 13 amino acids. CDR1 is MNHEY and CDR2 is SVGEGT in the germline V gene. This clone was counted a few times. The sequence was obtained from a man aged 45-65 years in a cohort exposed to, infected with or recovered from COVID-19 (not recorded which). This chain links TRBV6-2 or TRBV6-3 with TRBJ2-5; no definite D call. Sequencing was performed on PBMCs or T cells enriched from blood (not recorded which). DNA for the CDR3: TGTGCCAGCAGTTTCAAAAACCAAGAGACCCAGTACTTC. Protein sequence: CASSFKNQETQYF.